A selection of T cell receptor beta chains follows, all from one sample in a study of blood T cell repertoires in COVID-19. Some clones are missing from TCRdb's copy, which holds only in-frame ones; the method was immunoSEQ multiplex PCR. The sample has some 100,000 clones, approximately 90% seen once. The sequenced material came from peripheral blood. The receptors stem from a man between 45 and 60 years old with active COVID-19. Both conserved end residues are trimmed from each CDR3. The order of the fields is clone size, J gene, CDR3 length, V gene, CDR3 protein. Clone size appears in some rows only: once, few, many, or a class for an expanded clone.

.	TRBJ1-1	12	TRBV4-1	ASSPSILNTEAF
.	TRBJ1-6	13	TRBV14	ASSQGGLYNSPLH
.	TRBJ2-1	12	TRBV29-1	SVEGRGSDNEQF
.	TRBJ2-2	11	TRBV5-6	ASSLTGPGELF
.	TRBJ1-2	12	TRBV25-1	ASSPPTFGYGYT
once	TRBJ1-2	15	TRBV6-1	ASSERGEGGANYGYT
.	TRBJ1-4	11	TRBV29-1	STQTGSGEKLF
.	TRBJ2-7	11	TRBV12-3/TRBV12-4	ASSLEGTYEQY
.	TRBJ2-1	13	TRBV2	ASISPSGRPNEQF
few	TRBJ2-3	16	TRBV7-6	ASSLGPLIAMGTDTQY
.	TRBJ1-6	14	TRBV7-2	ASSLGLVVRNSPLH
.	TRBJ1-1	11	TRBV10-1	ASSESGGTEAF
once	TRBJ2-1	13	TRBV5-4	ASSPGTSGLGEQF
once	TRBJ2-1	12	TRBV5-1	ASSLHPQRDEQF
.	TRBJ2-5	12	TRBV6-1	ASSEGGAQETQY
.	TRBJ1-6	11	TRBV10-2	ASNIQGDSPLH
.	TRBJ1-1	12	TRBV5-1	ASTRTGLVTEAF
.	TRBJ1-4	13	TRBV30	AWSSGTATNEKLF
.	TRBJ1-2	12	TRBV15	ATSTDGRVKGYT
.	TRBJ2-1	12	TRBV5-1	ASSLGQPSDEQF
.	TRBJ1-1	12	TRBV3-1/TRBV3-2	ASSLSGAGTEAF
.	TRBJ2-1	13	TRBV3-1/TRBV3-2	ASSRSGGRLDRQF
.	TRBJ1-1	11	TRBV6-6	ASAGLLNTEAF
.	TRBJ1-6	13	TRBV25-1	ASSEYRGYNSPLH
once	TRBJ1-1	12	TRBV27	ASSRTAMNTEAF
.	TRBJ2-3	13	TRBV7-3	ASSLTPLALDTQY
once	TRBJ2-5	14	TRBV5-1	ASSLRGGRVAETQY
.	TRBJ2-3	12	TRBV5-6	ASSLWGLTDTQY
.	TRBJ2-5	10	TRBV11-2	ASTLMKETQY
few	TRBJ2-7	13	TRBV6-6	ASSSMGQGAGEQY
.	TRBJ2-1	14	TRBV19	ASSMGDREVDNEQF
.	TRBJ2-1	14	TRBV5-1	ASSLGLAGLYNEQF
.	TRBJ2-3	14	TRBV11-2	ASSLRYRELTDTQY
.	TRBJ2-2	13	TRBV19	ASSRDRGNTGELF
.	TRBJ2-5	11	TRBV10-3	AIRGGLKETQY
.	TRBJ1-2	12	TRBV2	ASKGTGGDYGYT
.	TRBJ2-7	13	TRBV27	ASSFREVPPYEQY
.	TRBJ2-7	12	TRBV6-2/TRBV6-3	ASSFGTGILEQY
few	TRBJ2-1	11	TRBV10-2	ASTASGSNEQF
.	TRBJ1-2	10	TRBV9	ASSVAGGGYT
.	TRBJ1-6	14	TRBV25-1	ASKSSETGYNSPLH
once	TRBJ2-5	14	TRBV3-1/TRBV3-2	ASSQEEVARKETQY
.	TRBJ2-6	15	TRBV5-1	ASSQGQGGSGANVLT
.	TRBJ2-6	14	TRBV19	ASSIWTPSGANVLT
.	TRBJ1-5	13	TRBV2	ASSELPSSNQPQH
.	TRBJ2-5	13	TRBV5-4	ASSHIRDQGETQY
.	TRBJ1-2	15	TRBV28	ASSSRQGAQGIYGYT
.	TRBJ1-1	12	TRBV19	ASSIPDSNTEAF
.	TRBJ1-5	14	TRBV6-5	ASRYRGQGGNQPQH
.	TRBJ1-6	13	TRBV9	ASSEDWTVGSPLH
.	TRBJ2-7	10	TRBV11-2	ASSLDFREQY
.	TRBJ1-1	12	TRBV11-2	ASTATGVVGEAF
.	TRBJ1-2	11	TRBV29-1	SVVGQPNYGYT
.	TRBJ1-1	12	TRBV5-6	ASRNRGLNTEAF
few	TRBJ2-1	17	TRBV5-4	ASSSLSPTSGRSYNEQF
.	TRBJ2-3	14	TRBV11-3	ASSLGLTASTDTQY
.	TRBJ2-5	13	TRBV7-9	ASSSPRAGGETQY
.	TRBJ2-4	15	TRBV7-8	ASSDPDWLAGAGIQY
.	TRBJ1-5	11	TRBV3-1/TRBV3-2	ASSQQGDQPQH